These 31 T cell receptor beta chains originate from one sample sequenced in a study of cytomegalovirus exposure and HLA in healthy donors. Clones were read by immunoSEQ multiplex PCR, and TCRdb kept only the in-frame ones, dropping some. The data hold 45,000 to 65,000 clones, with approximately 90% observed a single time. Material: PBMCs. These receptors all come from a woman younger than 30 in good health and CMV-seropositive.

The CDR3 coding sequence is TGTGCCAGCTCTTTCTACGAGCAGTACTTC. This sequence encodes CASSFYEQYF. J is TRBJ2-7 and V is TRBV2; D gene uncertain. V was clipped by 8 bases and J by 3 bases, with 5 bases between them. This CDR3 spans 10 amino acids. The germline gives CDR1 SNHLY, CDR2 FYNNEI.

The chain combines TRBV27 with TRBJ1-2, with D perhaps matching TRBD1 (6 bases). Germline assignment: CDR1 MNHEY and CDR2 SMNVEV (reference sequence). V was cut by 2 bases and J by 2 bases, with 6 bases left in between. The CDR3 runs to 13 residues. CDR3: CASSLGQNYGYTF. DNA of the CDR3: TGTGCCAGCAGTTTAGGACAGAACTATGGCTACACCTTC.

This clone turned up a few times. The rearrangement links TRBV4-1 to TRBJ2-3, with TRBD2 matching 7 bases. Germline V gene lookup returns CDR1 MGHRA and CDR2 YSYEKL. There are 13 residues in the CDR3. Trimming cost V 4 bases and J 4 bases; bases outside gene matches: 2. The CDR3 region is CASSRTRADTQYF. DNA of the CDR3: TGCGCCAGCAGCCGGACTAGGGCAGATACGCAGTATTTT.

The chain joins TRBV11-2 to TRBJ2-6, with 12 bases fitting TRBD2. CDR3 length: 16 residues. The V and J ends lost 5 bases and 11 bases, in that order; junction bases with no gene match: 10. Germline-derived CDR1 and CDR2 are SGHAT and FQNNGV. The CDR3 DNA reads as TGTGCCAGCAGCCTCACTCTAGCGGGGGGGCGGGACGTCCTGACTTTC. The encoded protein is CASSLTLAGGRDVLTF. Full variable domain (missing parts from reference TRBV11-2 and TRBJ2-6): EAGVAQSPRYKIIEKRQSVAFWCNPISGHATLYWYQQILGQGPKLLIQFQNNGVVDDSQLPKDRFSAERLKGVDSTLKIQPAKLEDSAVYLCASSLTLAGGRDVLTFGAGSRLTVL.

A single count supports this clone. For the CDR3, the DNA is TGTGCCAGCAGGTATACAGGGGGGAACACTGAAGCTTTCTTT. Amino acid sequence: CASRYTGGNTEAFF. The V call is TRBV28, the J call TRBJ1-1, with 8 positions matching TRBD1. There are 14 residues in the CDR3. CDR1 and CDR2 from the germline V gene are MDHEN and SYDVKM. Trimming took 6 bases from V and 1 from J; bases not matched to a gene: 4.

This clone was seen once. The rearrangement links TRBV4-2 to TRBJ1-4, with D unclear. Germline V lookup: CDR1 LGHNA, CDR2 YNFKEQ. Trimming left V 0 bases short and J 4 bases short, with 12 bases between. The CDR3 loop spans 16 amino acids. DNA of the CDR3: TGTGCCAGCAGCCAAGACTCCAGTAAAATTAATGAAAAACTGTTTTTT. Translation: CASSQDSSKINEKLFF.

This chain joins TRBV7-9 and TRBJ2-2; D is possibly TRBD1 (6 bases). The CDR3 is made up of 16 amino acids. Trimming pared 5 bases from V and 2 bases from J, leaving 15 bases between. CDR1 and CDR2 (germline): SEHNR, FQNEAQ (reference sequence). The CDR3 loop is CASSPLGAPNTGELFF. CDR3 nucleotides: TGTGCCAGCAGCCCCCTGGGGGCCCCCAACACCGGGGAGCTGTTTTTT.

V is TRBV7-9 and J is TRBJ2-7, with D possibly being TRBD2 (5 bases). CDR3 length: 15 residues. The germline gives CDR1 SEHNR, CDR2 FQNEAQ (reference sequence). The V end lost 4 bases, the J end lost 0 bases, and 13 bases lay between the germline ends. The CDR3 is CASSSPWETSYEQYF. DNA of the CDR3: TGTGCCAGCAGCTCGCCGTGGGAGACCTCCTACGAGCAGTACTTC.

The chain has TRBV18 and TRBJ2-2; TRBD1 is a possible D gene (6 bases). The CDR3 runs 15 residues. Germline V lookup: CDR1 KGHSH, CDR2 LQKENI. Trimming took 2 bases from V and 0 from J, leaving 7 bases between them. CDR3 loop: CASSPTGSNTGELFF. DNA for the CDR3: TGTGCCAGCTCACCAACAGGGTCGAACACCGGGGAGCTGTTTTTT. The whole variable domain, filled in from reference TRBV18 and TRBJ2-2, reads NAGVMQNPRHLVRRRGQEARLRCSPMKGHSHVYWYRQLPEEGLKFMVYLQKENIIDESGMPKERFSAEFPKEGPSILRIQQVVRGDSAAYFCASSPTGSNTGELFFGEGSRLTVL.

The chain combines TRBV5-4 with TRBJ1-2; maybe TRBD1 (5 bases). V lost 3 bases, J lost 0 bases, and 21 bases lay in between. This CDR3 is built from 18 residues. Germline-derived CDR1 and CDR2 are SGHNT and YYREEE (reference sequence). CDR3 amino acids: CASSYYFAGFSANYGYTF. CDR3 sequence (DNA): TGTGCCAGCAGCTATTATTTTGCAGGGTTTTCAGCTAACTATGGCTACACCTTC.

The V gene is TRBV5-8, the J gene TRBJ2-1; weak D call: TRBD1 (6 bases). CDR1 is SGHTS, CDR2 YDEGEE, per germline. The CDR3 loop spans 13 amino acids. Trimming cost V 5 bases and J 4 bases, with 10 bases left between them. The CDR3 sequence is CASRVQGYNEQFF. The CDR3 DNA is TGTGCCAGCAGAGTCCAGGGGTACAATGAGCAGTTCTTC.

The rearrangement links TRBV27 to TRBJ1-6, with no clear D. The CDR3 loop spans 14 amino acids. Trimming cost V 5 bases and J 0 bases, with 5 bases left between them. Germline loops: CDR1 MNHEY, CDR2 SMNVEV (reference sequence). Here the CDR3 DNA reads TGTGCCAGCAGTCCCTACTCCTATAATTCACCCCTCCACTTT. This gives the protein CASSPYSYNSPLHF.

The CDR3 DNA reads as TGTGCCAGCAGCAGAGAGGATACCTCTGGAAACACCATATATTTT. Encoded protein: CASSREDTSGNTIYF. V and J are TRBV6-1 and TRBJ1-3; unclear D gene. Germline assignment: CDR1 MNHNS and CDR2 SASEGT. The V end lost 6 bases, the J end lost 0 bases, and 12 bases lay between the germline ends. This CDR3 comprises 15 residues.

A single count supports this clone. The genes are TRBV5-4 and TRBJ2-3, with TRBD1 matching over 8 bases. Germline V CDR1 and CDR2: SGHNT, YYREEE (reference sequence). Trimming cost V 2 bases and J 4 bases; bases outside gene matches: 6. This CDR3 comprises 15 residues. Here the CDR3 DNA reads TGTGCCAGCAGCTTATTAGACAGGGGCTCAGATACGCAGTATTTT. It is translated as CASSLLDRGSDTQYF. The whole variable domain, remainder taken from reference TRBV5-4 and TRBJ2-3, is ETGVTQSPTHLIKTRGQQVTLRCSSQSGHNTVSWYQQALGQGPQFIFQYYREEENGRGNFPPRFSGLQFPNYSSELNVNALELDDSALYLCASSLLDRGSDTQYFGPGTRLTVL.

The chain employs TRBV7-2 and TRBJ2-3; 15 positions agree with TRBD2. Trimming removed 5 bases from V and 3 bases from J; junction bases left unmatched: 9. CDR1 is SGHTA and CDR2 is FQGNSA in the germline V gene. This CDR3 has 18 amino acids. The CDR3 spells CASSKRTSGGASTDTQYF. DNA of the CDR3: TGTGCCAGCAGCAAAAGGACTAGCGGGGGGGCCTCTACAGATACGCAGTATTTT.

V gene TRBV27 combines with J gene TRBJ2-1, with 7 nucleotides matching TRBD1. CDR3 size: 16 residues. CDR1 is MNHEY and CDR2 is SMNVEV in the germline V gene (reference sequence). The junction had 10 bases not matched to a gene; V was cut back by 5 bases and J by 3 bases. CDR3 region: CASSNPGGNFYNEQFF. In DNA form, the CDR3 reads TGTGCCAGCAGTAACCCAGGGGGAAACTTCTACAATGAGCAGTTCTTC.

This rearrangement joins TRBV6-5 to TRBJ2-7; D remains unclear. V lost 7 bases and J 2 bases, leaving 6 bases between the germline ends. Germline V gene lookup returns CDR1 MNHEY and CDR2 SVGAGI. This CDR3 contains 11 residues. CDR3 in amino acids: CASKRAYEQYF. The CDR3 bases are TGTGCCAGCAAAAGAGCCTACGAGCAGTACTTC.

V is TRBV11-2 and J is TRBJ1-1; TRBD1 matches at 7 bases. V lost 1 base, J lost 5 bases, and 10 bases stayed unmatched. Germline CDR1 SGHAT, CDR2 FQNNGV. This CDR3 contains 16 residues. CDR3 sequence reads: CASSLGSGTVRTEAFF. The CDR3 coding sequence is TGTGCCAGCAGCTTAGGATCCGGGACAGTAAGGACTGAAGCTTTCTTT.

This chain uses TRBV11-2 with TRBJ2-2; D perhaps matches TRBD2 (5 bases). Trimming cost V 3 bases and J 6 bases, with 14 bases left between them. Germline-derived CDR1 and CDR2 are SGHAT and FQNNGV. This CDR3 has 15 residues. This CDR3 reads CASSFSGYISGELFF. The CDR3 bases are TGTGCCAGCAGCTTTTCGGGGTATATCTCCGGGGAGCTGTTTTTT.

The rearrangement uses TRBV19 and TRBJ2-4; 10 bases match TRBD2. This CDR3 comprises 19 residues. V was pared by 5 bases and J by 0 bases, with 13 bases of the junction left unmatched. Germline V lookup: CDR1 LNHDA, CDR2 SQIVND (reference sequence). CDR3 in DNA: TGTGCCAGTAGTCGTTTGTGGACTAGCGGAGCCGTAGCCAAAAACATTCAGTACTTC. Translating it yields CASSRLWTSGAVAKNIQYF. The whole variable domain, remainder taken from reference TRBV19 and TRBJ2-4, is DGGITQSPKYLFRKEGQNVTLSCEQNLNHDAMYWYRQDPGQGLRLIYYSQIVNDFQKGDIAEGYSVSREKKESFPLTVTSAQKNPTAFYLCASSRLWTSGAVAKNIQYFGAGTRLSVL.

This chain links TRBV5-6 with TRBJ1-3; 7 bases line up with TRBD1. Germline values: CDR1 SGHDT, CDR2 YYEEEE. The CDR3 is made up of 14 amino acids. The V and J ends lost 4 bases and 4 bases, in that order; junction bases with no gene match: 5. CDR3 protein: CASSPLDRGNTIYF. The CDR3, as DNA: TGTGCCAGCAGCCCCCTGGACAGGGGAAACACCATATATTTT.

The chain joins TRBV27 to TRBJ1-6; D is perhaps TRBD1 (6 bases). The CDR3 covers 13 residues. Trimming removed 3 bases from V and 8 bases from J, with 8 bases in between. Germline values: CDR1 MNHEY, CDR2 SMNVEV (reference sequence). The CDR3 sequence: CASSLGADSPLHF. For the CDR3, the DNA is TGTGCCAGCAGTTTGGGGGCGGATTCACCCCTCCACTTT.

The rearrangement links TRBV11-2 to TRBJ1-1; the D gene is possibly TRBD1 (5 bases). The length of the CDR3 is 13 residues. Trimming shortened V by 5 bases and J by 5 bases, and 12 bases separated the two germline ends. The germline gives CDR1 SGHAT, CDR2 FQNNGV. The CDR3 loop reads CASSQGRGTEAFF. The CDR3 bases are TGTGCCAGCAGCCAGGGCCGGGGGACTGAAGCTTTCTTT.

The chain carries TRBV27 and TRBJ1-3; D uncertain. Between the trimmed V and J ends, which lost 6 bases and 2 bases, there was a span of 11 bases. This CDR3 region has 14 residues. The germline V gene encodes CDR1 MNHEY and CDR2 SMNVEV (reference sequence). The CDR3 region is CASRPGSAGNTIYF. DNA of the CDR3: TGTGCCAGCAGGCCCGGGTCGGCTGGAAACACCATATATTTT.

This rearrangement joins TRBV27 to TRBJ2-1; TRBD1 agrees at 9 bases. The V gene's germline CDR1 is MNHEY and CDR2 SMNVEV (reference sequence). The CDR3 totals 15 residues. Trimming removed 2 bases from V and 7 bases from J; junction bases left unmatched: 6. The CDR3 is CASSLEGQGINEQFF. CDR3 DNA: TGTGCCAGCAGTTTAGAGGGACAGGGCATAAATGAGCAGTTCTTC.

CDR3 region: CASSQTGTAYGYTF. Here the CDR3 DNA reads TGTGCCAGCAGCCAAACCGGGACAGCGTATGGCTACACCTTC. The chain carries TRBV13 and TRBJ1-2; 7 bases line up with TRBD1. CDR1 is PRHDT, CDR2 FYEKMQ, per germline (reference sequence). This CDR3 region has 14 residues. The V segment lost 5 bases and the J segment 5 bases; nucleotides outside the gene matches: 8.

This clone was found once. The gene calls are TRBV6-6 and TRBJ1-1; weak D call: TRBD1 (5 bases). The CDR3 runs 13 residues. V was trimmed by 2 bases and J by 13 bases, leaving 17 bases between them. The germline gives CDR1 MNHNY, CDR2 SVGAGI (reference sequence). The CDR3 spells CASSYEGVGELFF. The CDR3 DNA sequence: TGTGCCAGCAGTTACGAAGGGGTGGGTGAGCTTTTCTTT.

This sequence joins TRBV28 and TRBJ1-5; no clear D. Germline V gives CDR1 MDHEN, CDR2 SYDVKM. Trimming took off 6 bases at V and 0 bases at J, with 15 bases between the two ends. The CDR3 contains 16 residues. The chain's CDR3 is CASRKQRAYSNQPQHF. CDR3 bases: TGTGCCAGCAGAAAACAGAGAGCTTATAGCAATCAGCCCCAGCATTTT.

DNA for the CDR3: TGTGCCAGCAGCTTACGACTAGCGGGGACCTACGAGCAGTACTTC. Translating it yields CASSLRLAGTYEQYF. The gene calls are TRBV7-2 and TRBJ2-7; 11 bases are a match to TRBD2. The CDR3 consists of 15 residues. Germline V lookup: CDR1 SGHTA, CDR2 FQGNSA. Unmatched junction bases numbered 2, after V lost 2 bases and J lost 2 bases.

The chain uses TRBV9 and TRBJ1-5; possibly TRBD1 for D (6 bases). The CDR3 length is 15 residues. From germline, CDR1 is SGDLS and CDR2 YYNGEE. V lost 3 bases to trimming and J lost 6 bases, with 16 bases between them. The CDR3 loop is CASSETPLRGQPQHF. The CDR3 DNA is TGTGCCAGCAGCGAGACCCCCCTCAGGGGTCAGCCCCAGCATTTT.

This clone came up once. The V gene is TRBV29-1, the J gene TRBJ1-1; weak D call: TRBD1 (5 bases). Trimming removed 4 bases at V and 5 bases at J, with 17 bases between. Germline values: CDR1 SQVTM, CDR2 ANQGSEA. This CDR3 region has 14 residues. The CDR3 bases are TGCAGCGTTGTCTATCAGCGGGCAGGGACTGAAGCTTTCTTT. Its translation: CSVVYQRAGTEAFF.